One sample yielded the 31 T cell receptor gamma chains listed below, sequenced in a study of gamma-delta T cells after stem cell transplantation (dated by TCRdb to the mid-2010s). Library creation used RT-PCR. Sequenced on an Illumina MiSeq. Via CATT, TCRdb reprocessed the public reads, and rows with identical DNA were then joined. The sample data list over 1,500 gamma-chain clones, and over 1.5% of these were observed just once. Of the sample, 36% is held by the ten largest clones. Sequenced input: gamma-delta T cells. The receptor source for this set is a human donor. It is not recorded whose cells these are; they may come from a transplant donor.

This chain connects TRGV9 to TRGJP. Germline-derived CDR1 and CDR2 are GITISATS and ISYDGTV (reference sequence). J gave up 9 bases and V 0 bases, and 11 bases lay outside the gene matches. The CDR3 covers 18 residues. The CDR3 DNA reads TGTGCCTTGTGGGAGGTGGAGGGAACAAGGTTGGGCAAAAAAATCAAGGTATTT. As protein: CALWEVEGTRLGKKIKVF.

Remarks on this clone: One base separates it from a far larger clone, so it is likely a read error. The sample has other DNA sequences that encode this CDR3 too. The chain links TRGV9 to TRGJ1 or TRGJ2. V shed 9 bases and J 12 bases; nucleotides not matched to a gene: 14. The CDR3 has 11 residues. Germline V gene lookup returns CDR1 GITISATS and CDR2 ISYDGTV (reference sequence). The CDR3 loop reads CALPVRAGKLF. The CDR3 DNA is TGTGCCTTGCCTGTGCGGGCGGGGAAACTCTTT.

This clone is classed as medium-sized. Within the sample, other DNA sequences also encode this same CDR3. The chain has TRGV9 and TRGJP. J lost 7 bases, V lost 4 bases, and 4 bases had no gene match. The CDR3 is 15 amino acids. Germline loops: CDR1 GITISATS, CDR2 ISYDGTV (reference sequence). The CDR3 coding sequence is TGTGCCTTGTGGGAAGAGGAGTTGGGCAAAAAAATCAAGGTATTT. It translates to CALWEEELGKKIKVF.

This clone was observed a few times. The translation of this DNA and the TCRdb protein of a much larger clone differ at residue 3, probably owing to a read error; the protein shown here is translated from the DNA. This rearrangement joins TRGV9 to TRGJP. Per germline, CDR1 GITISATS and CDR2 ISYDGTV (reference sequence). The CDR3 runs 17 residues. The CDR3 nucleotides are TGTGCCTCGTGGGAGGCCCAACAAGAGTTGGGCAAAAAAATCAAGGTATTT. This codes for CASWEAQQELGKKIKVF.

This clone is termed medium-sized (0.01 to 0.1%). The chain employs TRGV9 and TRGJ1 or TRGJ2. Germline CDR1 is GITISATS and CDR2 is ISYDGTV (reference sequence). This CDR3 region has 14 residues. Losses at the gene ends were 3 bases for V and 0 bases for J; bases not matched to a gene: 5. This CDR3 is CALWETSNYYKKLF. CDR3 coding DNA: TGTGCCTTGTGGGAGACCTCGAATTATTATAAGAAACTCTTT.

This clone was picked up a small number of times. This probably arose from a read error, given a far larger clone one base away. This sequence joins TRGV9 and TRGJ1 or TRGJ2. V gave up 9 bases and J gave up 3 bases; unmatched junction bases: 5. The length of the CDR3 is 11 residues. In germline, CDR1 is GITISATS, CDR2 ISYDGTV (reference sequence). CDR3: CALRPYYKKLF. In nucleotides, the CDR3 is TGTGCCTTGCGGCCTTATTATAAGAAACTCTTT.

This clone counts as medium-sized (0.01 to 0.1%). The sample carries other DNA sequences with the same CDR3. J is TRGJP and V is TRGV9. After removal of 4 bases from V and 7 bases from J, the junction contained 4 bases not matched to a gene. The CDR3 loop spans 15 amino acids. The germline gives CDR1 GITISATS, CDR2 ISYDGTV (reference sequence). As DNA, the CDR3 is TGTGCCTTGTGGGATCGGGAGTTGGGCAAAAAAATCAAGGTATTT. It translates to CALWDRELGKKIKVF.

The table lists this clone with a few counts. TCRdb lists the protein of a much larger clone for this DNA, which differs at residue 4, so this is likely a read error; the protein given here is translated from the DNA itself. This chain joins TRGV9 and TRGJP. CDR3 length: 16 amino acids. Germline loops: CDR1 GITISATS, CDR2 ISYDGTV (reference sequence). The CDR3 spells CALREDGELGKKIKVF. The CDR3 coding sequence is TGTGCCTTGCGGGAGGACGGGGAGTTGGGCAAAAAAATCAAGGTATTT.

A few counts support this clone. TCRdb attributes to this sequence the protein of a much larger clone, which differs from the DNA translation at residue 6; a read error is likely, and the protein displayed is translated from the DNA. This chain joins TRGV4 and TRGJ1 or TRGJ2. J was trimmed by 1 base and V by 2 bases; bases with no gene match: 11. CDR1 and CDR2 (germline): EGSTGY, YDSYTSSV. The CDR3 runs to 16 residues. CDR3 coding DNA: TGTGCCACCTGGGATGAGCCCACTTTAAATTATTATAAGAAACTCTTT. Its protein is CATWDEPTLNYYKKLF.

By share of the sample, this clone is medium-sized. J is TRGJ1 or TRGJ2 and V is TRGV2. The CDR3 is made up of 10 amino acids. V dropped 1 base and J dropped 16; count of bases not matched to a gene: 7. Germline V CDR1 and CDR2: EGSNGY, YDSYNSKV. In DNA, the CDR3 is TGTGCCACCTGGGACGGCGCAAGGCTCTTT. Translated: CATWDGARLF.

By its share, this clone is medium-sized (0.01 to 0.1%). This sequence joins TRGV9 and TRGJ1 or TRGJ2. The J segment lost 6 bases and the V segment lost 4 bases, leaving 6 bases of the junction unmatched. Germline CDR1 GITISATS, CDR2 ISYDGTV (reference sequence). CDR3 length equals 12 residues. The CDR3 DNA sequence: TGTGCCTTGTGGGAAGGGGGTTATAAGAAACTCTTT. It translates to CALWEGGYKKLF.

In regard to this clone: TCRdb pairs this DNA with a much larger clone's protein that differs at residue 9, likely a read error; the protein shown was translated from the DNA. The chain has TRGV9 and TRGJ1 or TRGJ2. This CDR3 contains 12 residues. Germline assignment: CDR1 GITISATS and CDR2 ISYDGTV (reference sequence). The V gene end was trimmed by 0 bases and the J gene end by 12 bases; junction bases not matched to a gene: 8. The CDR3, as DNA: TGTGCCTTGTGGGAGGTGCATACTGGGAAACTCTTT. Residues: CALWEVHTGKLF.

With respect to this clone: TCRdb's protein, taken from a much larger clone, differs from this DNA's translation at residue 15, likely owing to a read error; the protein displayed comes from the DNA. This chain links TRGV9 with TRGJP. Germline V CDR1 and CDR2: GITISATS, ISYDGTV (reference sequence). The CDR3 sequence is 17 residues long. The CDR3 here is CALWEVIEELGKKIEVF. DNA of the CDR3: TGTGCCTTGTGGGAGGTGATTGAAGAGTTGGGCAAAAAAATCGAGGTATTT.

As concerns this clone: This may arise from a read error, as a much more abundant clone is one base away. The V and J genes are TRGV9 and TRGJ1 or TRGJ2. Germline lookup yields CDR1 GITISATS and CDR2 ISYDGTV (reference sequence). The CDR3 contains 15 residues. CDR3 sequence: CALWEVQSNYYKKLF. The CDR3 DNA reads TGCGCCTTGTGGGAGGTGCAATCGAATTATTATAAGAAACTCTTT.

In its sample, this clone ranks as medium-sized. V is TRGV2 and J is TRGJP2. This CDR3 is 14 amino acids long. V lost 3 bases to trimming and J lost 8 bases; unmatched junction nucleotides: 9. Germline-derived CDR1 and CDR2 are EGSNGY and YDSYNSKV. The CDR3 DNA reads TGTGCCACCTGGGACCTCGACCCGGATTGGATCAAGACGTTT. It encodes CATWDLDPDWIKTF.

This clone rates as large (0.1 to 1%). This CDR3 is also generated by other DNA sequences in the sample. This chain joins TRGV2 and TRGJ1 or TRGJ2. J was trimmed by 8 bases and V by 4 bases; bases with no gene match: 2. Germline loops: CDR1 EGSNGY, CDR2 YDSYNSKV. The CDR3 runs to 10 residues. CDR3 amino acids: CATWEDKKLF. In nucleotides, the CDR3 is TGTGCCACCTGGGAGGATAAGAAACTCTTT.

By sample share, this clone is medium-sized. Only one base separates this from a far larger clonotype, so it likely reflects a read error. Written as DNA, the CDR3 is TGTGCCACCCGGGACGGGCCGATGTATTATAAGAAACTCTTT. This translates into CATRDGPMYYKKLF. The chain combines TRGV2 with TRGJ1 or TRGJ2. The V gene's germline CDR1 is EGSNGY and CDR2 YDSYNSKV. This CDR3 contains 14 residues.

By frequency in the sample, this clone is medium-sized. This chain uses TRGV9 with TRGJP. CDR1 GITISATS and CDR2 ISYDGTV come from the germline V gene (reference sequence). The CDR3 is 18 residues long. Trimming at V came to 0 bases and at J to 5 bases, leaving 7 bases not matched to a gene. The CDR3 region is CALWEVPSEELGKKIKVF. In nucleotides, the CDR3 is TGTGCCTTGTGGGAGGTGCCCTCCGAAGAGTTGGGCAAAAAAATCAAGGTATTT.

Comment on this clone: A much larger clonotype is one base distant, so this may be a read error. Other DNA sequences within the sample encode an identical CDR3. The gene calls are TRGV9 and TRGJP. The V gene's germline CDR1 is GITISATS and CDR2 ISYDGTV (reference sequence). The CDR3 is made up of 16 amino acids. Trimming took 2 bases from V and 7 from J; bases not matched to a gene: 5. CDR3 residues: CALWEGKELGKKIKVF. The CDR3 coding sequence is TGTGCCTTGTGGGAGGGGAAGGAGTTGGGCAAAAAAATCAAGGTATTT.

Relative to its sample, this clone is medium-sized. The J gene is TRGJ1 or TRGJ2, the V gene TRGV2. The junction had 6 bases not matched to a gene; V was cut back by 0 bases and J by 10 bases. The CDR3 sequence is 12 residues long. Germline values: CDR1 EGSNGY, CDR2 YDSYNSKV. In DNA form, the CDR3 reads TGTGCCACCTGGGACGGGGATCCCAAGAAACTCTTT. Protein: CATWDGDPKKLF.

By frequency in the sample, this clone is medium-sized (0.01 to 0.1%). This chain joins TRGV9 and TRGJ1 or TRGJ2. The length of the CDR3 is 14 residues. Germline assignment: CDR1 GITISATS and CDR2 ISYDGTV (reference sequence). Trimming removed 0 bases from V and 4 bases from J; junction bases left unmatched: 6. The chain's CDR3 is CALWEVRPYYKKLF. CDR3 nucleotide sequence: TGTGCCTTGTGGGAGGTGCGACCCTATTATAAGAAACTCTTT.

By share, this clone counts as large. The same CDR3 also results from other DNA sequences found in this sample. This rearrangement joins TRGV9 to TRGJP. The junction had 3 bases not matched to a gene; V was cut back by 0 bases and J by 7 bases. CDR3 length: 16 residues. Germline CDR1 GITISATS, CDR2 ISYDGTV (reference sequence). CDR3 amino acids: CALWEVKELGKKIKVF. For the CDR3, the DNA is TGTGCCTTGTGGGAGGTGAAGGAGTTGGGCAAAAAAATCAAGGTATTT.

This clone qualifies as medium-sized. The likely explanation is a read error, given a far larger clone one base away. The same CDR3 is also encoded by other DNA sequences in this sample. The chain employs TRGV9 and TRGJP. Germline CDR1 GITISATS, CDR2 ISYDGTV (reference sequence). Trimming removed 0 bases from V and 6 bases from J; junction bases left unmatched: 2. The CDR3 covers 16 residues. This CDR3 reads CALWEVPELGKKIKVF. For the CDR3, the DNA is TGTGCCTTGTGGGAGGTGCCAGAGTTGGGCAAAAAAATCAAGGTATTT.

This clone was detected a few times. J is TRGJP and V is TRGV9. This CDR3 is built from 17 residues. Trimming cost V 2 bases and J 8 bases; bases outside gene matches: 9. The germline V gene has CDR1 GITISATS and CDR2 ISYDGTV (reference sequence). The CDR3 reads CALWEATGKLGKKIKVF. The CDR3 DNA is TGTGCCTTGTGGGAGGCGACTGGGAAGTTGGGCAAAAAAATCAAGGTATTT.

This clone counts as medium-sized. V gene TRGV4 combines with J gene TRGJP2. The germline CDR1 and CDR2 sequences are EGSTGY and YDSYTSSV. Losses at the gene ends were 0 bases for V and 0 bases for J; bases not matched to a gene: 7. There are 17 residues in the CDR3. Written as DNA, the CDR3 is TGTGCCACCTGGGATGGGGTGACATATAGTAGTGATTGGATCAAGACGTTT. Residues: CATWDGVTYSSDWIKTF.

This clone was seen a few times. TCRdb shows a much larger clone's protein in place of this DNA's translation, and the two differ at residue 15, likely through a read error; the protein shown is translated from the DNA. The chain couples TRGV9 to TRGJP. The CDR3 covers 17 residues. The germline V gene has CDR1 GITISATS and CDR2 ISYDGTV (reference sequence). CDR3 sequence: CALWEALEELGKKINVF. The CDR3 DNA reads as TGTGCCTTGTGGGAGGCACTAGAAGAGTTGGGCAAAAAAATCAATGTATTT.

This clone rates as large. The same CDR3 can be traced to other DNA sequences in this sample. The genes are TRGV9 and TRGJP. The germline gives CDR1 GITISATS, CDR2 ISYDGTV (reference sequence). The V gene end was trimmed by 3 bases and the J gene end by 5 bases; junction bases not matched to a gene: 4. The CDR3 spans 16 residues. The CDR3 bases are TGTGCCTTGTGGGAGTTGGAAGAGTTGGGCAAAAAAATCAAGGTATTT. Translation: CALWELEELGKKIKVF.

The rearrangement uses TRGV9 and TRGJP. V dropped 3 bases and J dropped 5; count of bases not matched to a gene: 4. The CDR3 totals 16 residues. In germline, CDR1 is GITISATS, CDR2 ISYDGTV (reference sequence). DNA of the CDR3: TGTGCCTTGTGGGAGCCAAAAGAGTTGGGCAAAAAAATCAAGGTATTT. Amino acids: CALWEPKELGKKIKVF.

A remark on this clone: TCRdb lists the protein of a much larger clone for this DNA, which differs at residue 6, so this is likely a read error; the protein given here is translated from the DNA itself. V and J are TRGV2 and TRGJ1 or TRGJ2. The germline gives CDR1 EGSNGY, CDR2 YDSYNSKV. With 2 bases clipped from V and 6 bases from J, the junction kept 7 bases outside the gene matches. This CDR3 has 13 residues. The DNA for the CDR3 is TGTGCCACCTGGGACGAGCGTGGTTATAAGAAACTCTTT. It translates to CATWDERGYKKLF.

In its sample, this clone is medium-sized. The chain joins TRGV2 to TRGJ1 or TRGJ2. This CDR3 has 14 amino acids. V gave up 3 bases and J gave up 7 bases; unmatched junction bases: 12. In germline, CDR1 is EGSNGY, CDR2 YDSYNSKV. CDR3 sequence (DNA): TGTGCCACCTGGGACCACCTCGGTTACTATAAGAAACTCTTT. This codes for CATWDHLGYYKKLF.

Details on this clone: The protein held in TCRdb is that of a much larger clone and does not match this DNA's translation at residue 4, likely because of a read error; the protein shown is translated from the DNA. The gene calls are TRGV9 and TRGJP. Germline CDR1 GITISATS, CDR2 ISYDGTV (reference sequence). The length of the CDR3 is 16 residues. The CDR3 nucleotides are TGTGCCTTGCGGGAGCTCACCGAGTTGGGCAAAAAAATCAAGGTATTT. It translates to CALRELTELGKKIKVF.